The sequence of this T cell receptor (beta chain) was determined in a study of control samples from healthy donors and cancer patients. Produced via immunoSEQ multiplex PCR; TCRdb's table is partial and in-frame only. The table shows 150,000 to 200,000 clones, with approximately 92% occurring only once. Germline-derived CDR1 and CDR2 are SGHTA and FQGNSA. The CDR3 consists of 15 residues. V shed 2 bases and J shed 12 bases, with 20 bases lying between them. The chain employs TRBV7-2 and TRBJ2-1, with D perhaps TRBD2 (7 bases). The sequenced sample was blood. The TCR sequence derives from a man aged 30 to 45 in good health. The CDR3: CASSLQGRGGERQFF. The CDR3 DNA is TGTGCCAGCAGCTTACAAGGGAGGGGGGGAGAGCGGCAGTTCTTC.